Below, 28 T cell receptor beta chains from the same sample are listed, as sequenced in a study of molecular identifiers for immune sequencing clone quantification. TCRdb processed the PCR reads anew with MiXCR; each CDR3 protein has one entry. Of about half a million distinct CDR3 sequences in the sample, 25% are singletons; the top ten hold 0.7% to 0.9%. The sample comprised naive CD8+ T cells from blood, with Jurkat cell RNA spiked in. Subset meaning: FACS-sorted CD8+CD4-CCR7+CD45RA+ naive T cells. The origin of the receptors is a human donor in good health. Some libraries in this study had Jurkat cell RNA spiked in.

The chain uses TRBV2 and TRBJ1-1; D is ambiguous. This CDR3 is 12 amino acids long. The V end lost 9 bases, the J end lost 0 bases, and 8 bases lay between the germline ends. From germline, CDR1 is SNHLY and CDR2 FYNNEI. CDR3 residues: CARGEMNTEAFF. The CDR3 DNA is TGTGCCAGAGGAGAAATGAACACTGAAGCTTTCTTT.

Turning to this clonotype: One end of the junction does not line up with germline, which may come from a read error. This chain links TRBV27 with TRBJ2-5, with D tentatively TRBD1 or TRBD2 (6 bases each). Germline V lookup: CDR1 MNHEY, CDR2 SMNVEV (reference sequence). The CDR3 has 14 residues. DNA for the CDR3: TGTGCCAGCAGTCCCGGGACAACGGGGGAGACCCAGAACTTC. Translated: CASSPGTTGETQNF.

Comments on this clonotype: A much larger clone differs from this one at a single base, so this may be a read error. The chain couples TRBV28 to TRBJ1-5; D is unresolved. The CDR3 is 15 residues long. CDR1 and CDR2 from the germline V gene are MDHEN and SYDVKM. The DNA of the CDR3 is TGTGCCAGCAGTTTATCCGGGGTTGGCAATAAGCCCCAGCATTTT. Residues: CASSLSGVGNKPQHF.

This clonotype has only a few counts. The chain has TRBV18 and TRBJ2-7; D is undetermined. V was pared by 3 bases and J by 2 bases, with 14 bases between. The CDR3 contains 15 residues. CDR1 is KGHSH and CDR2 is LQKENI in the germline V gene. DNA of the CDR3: TGTGCCAGCTCACCGCCGTTGGCCTTAGCCTACGAGCAGTACTTC. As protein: CASSPPLALAYEQYF.

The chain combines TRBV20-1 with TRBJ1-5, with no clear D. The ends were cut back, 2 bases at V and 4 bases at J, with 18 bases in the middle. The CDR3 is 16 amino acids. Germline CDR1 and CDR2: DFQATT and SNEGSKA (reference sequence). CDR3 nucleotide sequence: TGCAGTGCTAGAAATCGTGGGCAGAACATTAATCAGCCCCAGCATTTT. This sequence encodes CSARNRGQNINQPQHF.

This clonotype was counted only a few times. The CDR3 reads CASTPQTAIYGYTF. For the CDR3, the DNA is TGTGCCAGTACCCCCCAGACAGCCATCTATGGCTACACCTTC. V gene TRBV19 combines with J gene TRBJ1-2, with D maybe TRBD1 (5 bases). Trimming stripped 7 bases from V and 4 bases from J, with 16 bases between. This CDR3 is built from 14 residues. Germline CDR1 and CDR2: LNHDA and SQIVND (reference sequence).

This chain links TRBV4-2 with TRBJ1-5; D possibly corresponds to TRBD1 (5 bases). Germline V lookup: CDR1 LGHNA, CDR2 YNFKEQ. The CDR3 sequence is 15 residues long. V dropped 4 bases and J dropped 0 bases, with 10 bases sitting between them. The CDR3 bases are TGTGCCAGCAGCCCCAGGGAAGATAGCAATCAGCCCCAGCATTTT. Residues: CASSPREDSNQPQHF.

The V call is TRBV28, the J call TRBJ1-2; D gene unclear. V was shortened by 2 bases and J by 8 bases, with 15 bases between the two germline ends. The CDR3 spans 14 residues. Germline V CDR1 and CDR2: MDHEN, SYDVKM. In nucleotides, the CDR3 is TGTGCCAGCAGTTTAATGCAGGCCAGTACGGGCTACACCTTC. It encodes CASSLMQASTGYTF.

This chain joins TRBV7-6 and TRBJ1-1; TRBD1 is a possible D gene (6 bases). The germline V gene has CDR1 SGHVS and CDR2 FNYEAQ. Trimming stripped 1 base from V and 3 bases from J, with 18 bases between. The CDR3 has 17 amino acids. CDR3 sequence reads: CASSLDLTGFFDTEAFF. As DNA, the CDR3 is TGTGCCAGCAGCTTAGATCTTACAGGGTTTTTTGACACTGAAGCTTTCTTT.

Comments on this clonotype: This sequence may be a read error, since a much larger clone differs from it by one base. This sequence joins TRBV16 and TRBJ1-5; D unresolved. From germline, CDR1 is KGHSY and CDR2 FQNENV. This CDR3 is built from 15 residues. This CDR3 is CAGSQGLSSNQPQHF. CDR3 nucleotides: TGTGCCGGCAGCCAAGGGTTGTCTAGCAATCAGCCCCAGCATTTT.

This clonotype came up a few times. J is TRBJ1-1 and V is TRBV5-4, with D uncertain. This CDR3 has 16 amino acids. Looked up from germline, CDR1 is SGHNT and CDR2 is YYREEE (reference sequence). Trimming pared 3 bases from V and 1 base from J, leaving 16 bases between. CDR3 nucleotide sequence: TGTGCCAGCAGCTCGAGGACGGACGGGGAGAACACTGAAGCTTTCTTT. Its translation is CASSSRTDGENTEAFF.

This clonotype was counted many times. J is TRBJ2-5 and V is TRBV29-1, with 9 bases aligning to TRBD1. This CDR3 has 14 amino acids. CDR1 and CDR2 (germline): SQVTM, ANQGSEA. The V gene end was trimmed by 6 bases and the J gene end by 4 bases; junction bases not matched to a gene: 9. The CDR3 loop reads CSVTPGQGRETQYF. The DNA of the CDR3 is TGCAGCGTCACACCGGGACAGGGCAGAGAGACCCAGTACTTC.

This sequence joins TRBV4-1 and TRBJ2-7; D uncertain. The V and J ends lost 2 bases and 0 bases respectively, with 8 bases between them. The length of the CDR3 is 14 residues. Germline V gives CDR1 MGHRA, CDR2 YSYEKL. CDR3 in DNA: TGCGCCAGCAGCCAAATGGGGAACTCCTACGAGCAGTACTTC. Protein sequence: CASSQMGNSYEQYF.

The CDR3, as DNA: TGCGCCAGCAGCCAAGCCGGACAGCCGCGCTCCTACGAGCAGTACTTC. As protein: CASSQAGQPRSYEQYF. This chain connects TRBV4-1 to TRBJ2-7; TRBD1 might be the D (6 bases). Trimming removed 1 base from V and 0 bases from J, with 13 bases in between. The CDR3 spans 16 residues. Germline CDR1 reads MGHRA; CDR2 reads YSYEKL.

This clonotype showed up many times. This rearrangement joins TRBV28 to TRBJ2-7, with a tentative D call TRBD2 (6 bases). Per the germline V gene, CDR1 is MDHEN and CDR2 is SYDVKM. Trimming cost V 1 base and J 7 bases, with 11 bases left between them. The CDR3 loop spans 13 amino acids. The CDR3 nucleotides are TGTGCCAGCAGTTTATTGTCAGGGACTGAGCAGTACTTC. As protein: CASSLLSGTEQYF.

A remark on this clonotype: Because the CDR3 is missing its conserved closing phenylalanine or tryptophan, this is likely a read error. The CDR3 region is CASSPGTGGRWYEQYL. The CDR3 coding sequence is TGTGCCAGCAGTCCCGGGACAGGGGGCCGTTGGTACGAGCAGTACCTC. This sequence joins TRBV27 and TRBJ2-7; 12 bases match TRBD1. The CDR3 extends over 16 amino acids. After removal of 5 bases from V and 4 bases from J, the junction contained 9 bases not matched to a gene. CDR1 is MNHEY and CDR2 is SMNVEV in the germline V gene (reference sequence).

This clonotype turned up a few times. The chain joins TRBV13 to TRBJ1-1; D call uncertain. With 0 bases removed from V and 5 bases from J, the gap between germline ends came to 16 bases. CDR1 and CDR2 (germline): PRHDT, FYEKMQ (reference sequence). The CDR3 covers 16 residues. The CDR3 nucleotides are TGTGCCAGCAGCTTAGGACCGGGAAGCCCGACTACTGAAGCTTTCTTT. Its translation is CASSLGPGSPTTEAFF.

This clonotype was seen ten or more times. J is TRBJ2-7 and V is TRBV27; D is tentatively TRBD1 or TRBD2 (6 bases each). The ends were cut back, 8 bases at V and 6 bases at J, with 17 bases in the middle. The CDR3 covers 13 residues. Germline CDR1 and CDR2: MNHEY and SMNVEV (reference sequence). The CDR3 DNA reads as TGTGCCAGCGGGTCTCGGGGGCAGAGCGAGCAGTACTTC. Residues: CASGSRGQSEQYF.

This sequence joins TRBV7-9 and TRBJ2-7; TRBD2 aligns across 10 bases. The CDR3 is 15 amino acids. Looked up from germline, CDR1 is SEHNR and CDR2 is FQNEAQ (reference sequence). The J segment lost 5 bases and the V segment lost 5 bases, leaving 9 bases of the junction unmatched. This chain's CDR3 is CASSAILAGVDEQYF. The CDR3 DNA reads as TGTGCCAGCAGCGCCATTCTAGCGGGAGTAGACGAGCAGTACTTC.

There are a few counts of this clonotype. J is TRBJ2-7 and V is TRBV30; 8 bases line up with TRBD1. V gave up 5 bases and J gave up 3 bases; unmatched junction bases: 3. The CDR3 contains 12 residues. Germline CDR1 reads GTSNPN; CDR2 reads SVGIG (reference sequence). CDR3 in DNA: TGTGCCTGGGGACAGGGTTTCTACGAGCAGTACTTC. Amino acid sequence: CAWGQGFYEQYF.

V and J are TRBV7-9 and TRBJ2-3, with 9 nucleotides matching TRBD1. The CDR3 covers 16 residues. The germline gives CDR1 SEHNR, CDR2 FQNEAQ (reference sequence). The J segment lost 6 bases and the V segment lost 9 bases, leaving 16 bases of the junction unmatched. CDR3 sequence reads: CASLPPGQGLADTQYF. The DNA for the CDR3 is TGTGCCAGTCTCCCCCCGGGACAGGGTTTAGCGGATACGCAGTATTTT.

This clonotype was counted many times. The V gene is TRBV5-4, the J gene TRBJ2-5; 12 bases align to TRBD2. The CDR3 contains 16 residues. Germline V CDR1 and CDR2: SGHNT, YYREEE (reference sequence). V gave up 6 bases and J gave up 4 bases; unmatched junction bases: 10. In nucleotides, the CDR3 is TGTGCCAGCACCAAACTAGCGGGAGGTCGTGGAGAGACCCAGTACTTC. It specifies CASTKLAGGRGETQYF.

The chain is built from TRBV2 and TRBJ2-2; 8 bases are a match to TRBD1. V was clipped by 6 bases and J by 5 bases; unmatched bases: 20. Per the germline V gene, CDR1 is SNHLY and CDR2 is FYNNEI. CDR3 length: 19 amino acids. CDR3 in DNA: TGTGCCAGCAGCCAAGATCAGTGGCAGGGGGCGCGGGGTACCGGGGAGCTGTTTTTT. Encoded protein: CASSQDQWQGARGTGELFF.

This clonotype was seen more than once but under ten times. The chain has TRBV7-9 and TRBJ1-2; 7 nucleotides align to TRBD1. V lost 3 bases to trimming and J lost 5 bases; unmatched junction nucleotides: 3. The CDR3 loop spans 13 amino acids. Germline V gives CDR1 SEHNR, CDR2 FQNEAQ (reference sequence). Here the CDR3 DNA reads TGTGCCAGCAGCTTTGGGACAGCGTATGGCTACACCTTC. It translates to CASSFGTAYGYTF.

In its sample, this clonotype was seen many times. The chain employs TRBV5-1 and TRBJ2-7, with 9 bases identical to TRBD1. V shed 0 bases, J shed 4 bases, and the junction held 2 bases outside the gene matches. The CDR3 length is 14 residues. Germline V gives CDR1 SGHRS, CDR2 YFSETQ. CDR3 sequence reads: CASSLGQGEYEQYF. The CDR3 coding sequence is TGCGCCAGCAGCTTGGGACAGGGGGAGTACGAGCAGTACTTC.

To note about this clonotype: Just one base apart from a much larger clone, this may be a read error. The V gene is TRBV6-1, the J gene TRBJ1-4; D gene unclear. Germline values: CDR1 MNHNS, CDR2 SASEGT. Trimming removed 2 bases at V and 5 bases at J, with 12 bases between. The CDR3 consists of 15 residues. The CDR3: CASSEPYKANEKLFF. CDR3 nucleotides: TGTGCCAGCAGTGAACCGTACAAGGCGAATGAAAAACTGTTTTTT.

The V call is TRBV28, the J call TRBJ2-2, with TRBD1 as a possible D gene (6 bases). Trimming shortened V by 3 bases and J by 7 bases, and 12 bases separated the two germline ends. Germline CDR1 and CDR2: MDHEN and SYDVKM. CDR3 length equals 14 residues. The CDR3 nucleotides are TGTGCCAGCAGTTTTAAAGGGGGTGGCGGGGAGCTGTTTTTT. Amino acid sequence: CASSFKGGGGELFF.

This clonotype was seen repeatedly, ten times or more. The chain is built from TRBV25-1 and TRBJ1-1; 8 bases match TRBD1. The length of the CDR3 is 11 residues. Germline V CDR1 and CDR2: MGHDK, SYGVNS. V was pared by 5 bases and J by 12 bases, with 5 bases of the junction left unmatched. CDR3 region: CASSTGTGTFF. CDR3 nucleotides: TGTGCCAGCAGTACCGGGACAGGAACTTTCTTT.